This TCR beta chain was documented in a study of blood T cell repertoires in COVID-19. Whole-study context: The samples span acute and convalescent COVID-19 from the United States, Italy and Spain. PBMCs, B-cell-depleted T cells, or T cells provided the cDNA or gDNA that made up the material.

Unmatched junction bases numbered 5, after V lost 6 bases and J lost 15 bases. The CDR3 is made up of 11 amino acids. Germline values: CDR1 MGHDK, CDR2 SYGVNS. Data came from immunoSEQ multiplex PCR; TCRdb stores just in-frame clones and leaves some out. The sample yields around 100,000 clones, 80% to 85% seen once. This receptor was obtained from a man aged 55 to 69 with acute or convalescent COVID-19. Sequenced input: peripheral blood. The gene calls are TRBV25-1 and TRBJ1-4, with TRBD1 identical over 9 bases. CDR3 residues: CASREGQGVFF. In nucleotides, the CDR3 is TGTGCCAGCAGGGAGGGACAGGGAGTGTTTTTT.